This TCR beta chain was retrieved from a study of cytotoxic CD8 clonotypes in ibrutinib-treated CLL. At the level of the study: The study recorded mean values of about 260,000 productive templates and 94,082 productive rearrangements per sample. Findings of the study overall: At baseline, clonality was higher than in age-matched healthy donors and correlated with CD8+ counts. Rising at ibrutinib response, clonality subsequently fell back toward baseline at progression. Stable or contracted on treatment, public clonotypes were also uncommon.

The germline CDR1 and CDR2 sequences are MNHEY and SVGAGI. With 6 bases removed from V and 11 bases from J, the gap between germline ends came to 16 bases. This CDR3 contains 12 residues. Data came from immunoSEQ multiplex PCR; TCRdb stores just in-frame clones and leaves some out. The table has nearly 100,000 clones, around 73% seen once. This clone was observed a few times. The antigen is undetermined. The rearrangement uses TRBV6-5 and TRBJ1-1, with a tentative D call TRBD1 (6 bases). The specimen comprised PBMCs, sampled after 12 months of ibrutinib treatment. This TCR derives from a human donor with chronic lymphocytic leukemia. CDR3 amino acids: CASRNGQREAFF. CDR3 DNA sequence: TGTGCCAGCAGGAACGGACAGAGAGAGGCTTTCTTT.